These 3 T cell receptor beta chains share one sample of origin, sequenced in a study of blood T cell repertoires in COVID-19. TCRdb's copy holds only in-frame clones and misses some; the assay was immunoSEQ multiplex PCR. The sample lists a few hundred thousand clones, roughly 88% seen once, with 1.5% to 2% in the top ten. The source material was PBMCs or T cells enriched from blood (not recorded which). Receptor source: a woman aged 45-60 years who had recovered from COVID-19.

This clone was detected once. The chain employs TRBV6-6 and TRBJ1-4; D is uncertain. The CDR3 runs to 14 residues. The V gene's germline CDR1 is MNHNY and CDR2 SVGAGI (reference sequence). The ends were cut back, 0 bases at V and 10 bases at J, with 12 bases in the middle. Written as DNA, the CDR3 is TGTGCCAGCAGTTACTCATCGGGGTTCGGAAAACTGTTTTTT. Its protein is CASSYSSGFGKLFF.

The chain couples TRBV12-3 or TRBV12-4 to TRBJ1-1, with D possibly TRBD1 on 5 matching bases. Trimming cost V 1 base and J 6 bases, with 6 bases left between them. CDR3 length: 12 amino acids. The CDR3 coding sequence is TGTGCCAGCAGTTTAGAACAGGCTGAAGCTTTCTTT. Translating it yields CASSLEQAEAFF.

The chain joins TRBV7-9 to TRBJ2-7, with D unclear. Germline CDR1 reads SEHNR; CDR2 reads FQNEAQ (reference sequence). V lost 5 bases, J lost 2 bases, and 10 bases lay in between. The CDR3 loop spans 13 amino acids. The CDR3 spells CASSGPETYEQYF. The CDR3 DNA follows: TGTGCCAGCAGCGGGCCAGAAACCTACGAGCAGTACTTC.